The present entry profiles one T cell receptor (beta chain) with its context. The record originates from a study of PD-1 blockade in classical Hodgkin lymphoma. The time point was: cycle 4 day 1 (C4D1), after 6 weeks of nivolumab. Every patient experienced relapse after autologous stem cell transplantation, and brentuximab vedotin exposure varied. Applied to thawed PBMCs, magnetic negative selection was the method used to isolate CD8+ T cells. Clones were sequenced by immunoSEQ multiplex PCR, and TCRdb holds only the in-frame ones, with some missing. The sample has almost 15,000 clones, 75% to 90% seen once. The V gene lost 3 bases and the J gene lost 2 bases, with 14 bases spanning the gap. Germline values: CDR1 MGHRA, CDR2 YSYEKL. CDR3 length: 15 amino acids.

This specimen was CD8+ T cells from blood, taken before the fourth cycle of nivolumab. The J gene is TRBJ2-7, the V gene TRBV4-1; D may be TRBD1 (7 bases). The receptor comes from a human donor with classical Hodgkin lymphoma. The CDR3 DNA is TGCGCCAGCAGCCAGAGGCGGGACAGCACCTACGAGCAGTACTTC. It encodes CASSQRRDSTYEQYF.